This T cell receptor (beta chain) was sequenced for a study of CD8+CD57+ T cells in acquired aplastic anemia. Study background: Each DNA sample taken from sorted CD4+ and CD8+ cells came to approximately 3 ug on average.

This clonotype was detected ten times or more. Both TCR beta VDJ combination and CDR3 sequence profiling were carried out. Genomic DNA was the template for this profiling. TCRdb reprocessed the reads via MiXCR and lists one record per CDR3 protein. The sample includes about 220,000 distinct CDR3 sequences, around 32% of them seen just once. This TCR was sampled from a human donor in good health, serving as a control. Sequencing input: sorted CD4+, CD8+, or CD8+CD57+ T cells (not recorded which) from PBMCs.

In DNA, the CDR3 is TGCGCCAGCAGCTTGGAGACACAGGGGCCTGGAAAACTGTTTTTT. This encodes CASSLETQGPGKLFF. The gene calls are TRBV5-1 and TRBJ1-4; 7 nucleotides match TRBD1. Germline loops: CDR1 SGHRS, CDR2 YFSETQ. The CDR3 runs 15 residues. Trimming at V came to 0 bases and at J to 10 bases, leaving 9 bases not matched to a gene.